This TCR beta chain came from a study of blood T cell repertoires in COVID-19. Study-wide background: Samples of COVID-19 (acute and convalescent) were obtained from the United States, Italy and Spain.

This clone was seen a few times. Trimming removed 7 bases from V and 6 bases from J; junction bases left unmatched: 8. CDR1 is SNHLY, CDR2 FYNNEI, per germline. CDR3 size: 13 residues. Profiling relied on immunoSEQ multiplex PCR, and the TCRdb table lists in-frame clones only, not all of them. The table has about 160,000 clones, approximately 91% seen once. The sample taken for sequencing was peripheral blood. The chain couples TRBV2 to TRBJ1-2; TRBD1 matches 7 bases. The sequence came from a man between 18 and 29 years old with acute or convalescent COVID-19. This CDR3 reads CASTPDRVDGYTF. The CDR3 region has the DNA TGTGCCAGCACCCCAGACAGGGTAGATGGCTACACCTTC.